This T cell receptor beta chain derives from a study of T-cell memory formation after mild COVID-19. Findings and caveats of the study: Researchers found some responding clones in pre-infection memory, a sign that cross-reactive memory joined.

CDR3 length: 15 amino acids. Germline CDR1 DFQATT, CDR2 SNEGSKA (reference sequence). V was clipped by 4 bases and J by 3 bases; unmatched bases: 9. MiXCR, run by TCRdb on the 5' RACE reads, gives a single entry per CDR3 protein. The sample includes tens of thousands of distinct CDR3 sequences, about 15% of them seen just once. This clonotype was detected a few times. Its antigen is unidentified. The source material was PBMCs or a T cell subset sorted from them (not recorded which). The chain couples TRBV20-1 to TRBJ1-3; TRBD1 aligns across 7 bases. This clonotype was obtained from a man younger than 35 who had mild COVID-19 (a few samples of this study predate the infection). Cell type and time point are not known. CDR3 coding DNA: TGCAGTGCTAAGCAGACAGGGCTACTTGGAAACACCATATATTTT. It yields the protein CSAKQTGLLGNTIYF.